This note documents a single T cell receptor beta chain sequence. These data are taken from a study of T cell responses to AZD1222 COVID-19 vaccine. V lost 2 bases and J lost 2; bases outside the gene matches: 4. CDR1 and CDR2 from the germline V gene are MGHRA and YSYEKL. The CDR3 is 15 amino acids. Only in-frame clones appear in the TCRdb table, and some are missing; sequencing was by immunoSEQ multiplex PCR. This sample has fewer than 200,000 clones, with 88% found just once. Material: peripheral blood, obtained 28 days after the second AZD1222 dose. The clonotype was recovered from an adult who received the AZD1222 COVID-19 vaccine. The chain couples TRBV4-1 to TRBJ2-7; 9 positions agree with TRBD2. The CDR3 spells CASSQFRGGAYEQYF. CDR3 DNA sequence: TGCGCCAGCAGCCAATTTCGCGGGGGGGCCTACGAGCAGTACTTC.